Sequencing of this T cell receptor (beta chain) was carried out in a study of control samples from healthy donors and cancer patients. The CDR3 totals 14 residues. Trimming cost V 4 bases and J 7 bases; bases outside gene matches: 4. Per germline, CDR1 WSHSY and CDR2 SAAADI. Libraries were prepared by immunoSEQ multiplex PCR; TCRdb keeps only in-frame clonotypes and omits some of them. The repertoire consists of more than 65,000 clones, with more than 80% occurring once and the leading ten covering about 14%. This clone was detected a few times. Specimen: blood. J is TRBJ1-6 and V is TRBV10-2; 7 bases match TRBD1. The TCR comes from a man in his fifties or sixties in good health. CDR3 protein: CASSAQGDNSPLHF. The CDR3 bases are TGCGCCAGCAGTGCGCAGGGGGACAATTCACCCCTCCACTTT.